Below, 28 T cell receptor beta chains from the same sample are listed, as sequenced in a study of blood T cell repertoires in COVID-19. Clones were read by immunoSEQ multiplex PCR, and TCRdb kept only the in-frame ones, dropping some. The sample contains 60,000 to 75,000 clones, roughly 89% of which appear only once. The source material was peripheral blood. The receptors here all came from a young man with acute or convalescent COVID-19.

CDR3 nucleotides: TGCGCCAGCAGGCTCCAGGGGATGAACACTGAAGCTTTCTTT. It is translated as CASRLQGMNTEAFF. The chain employs TRBV10-2 and TRBJ1-1; tentative D call: TRBD1 (6 bases). This CDR3 is built from 14 residues. CDR1 is WSHSY, CDR2 SAAADI, per germline. Between the trimmed V and J ends, which lost 6 bases and 0 bases, there was a span of 11 bases.

The chain carries TRBV27 and TRBJ2-7, with TRBD1 as a possible D gene (6 bases). CDR1 and CDR2 (germline): MNHEY, SMNVEV (reference sequence). V was cut by 11 bases and J by 2 bases, with 19 bases left in between. The CDR3 runs to 14 residues. CDR3 DNA sequence: TGTGCCGTTGCTCCGTCAGGGGAACCCTACGAGCAGTACTTC. Protein: CAVAPSGEPYEQYF.

CDR3 DNA: TGTGCCAGTAGTATAGTCGGACTAGCGGGAGGTTCTTCCTACAATGAGCAGTTCTTC. It specifies CASSIVGLAGGSSYNEQFF. This rearrangement joins TRBV19 to TRBJ2-1; 14 bases are shared with TRBD2. Germline V CDR1 and CDR2: LNHDA, SQIVND (reference sequence). Trimming removed 1 base from V and 1 base from J; junction bases left unmatched: 6. This CDR3 spans 19 amino acids.

V usage is TRBV18 and J usage is TRBJ2-2, with TRBD1 identical over 9 bases. Trimming at V came to 3 bases and at J to 4 bases, leaving 15 bases not matched to a gene. The CDR3 loop spans 19 amino acids. Germline lookup yields CDR1 KGHSH and CDR2 LQKENI. The CDR3 DNA reads as TGTGCCAGCTCACCTCTCGGACAGGGGCGAACGTCCATCACCGGGGAGCTGTTTTTT. This codes for CASSPLGQGRTSITGELFF.

This clone was detected once. The J gene is TRBJ1-1, the V gene TRBV4-3; a weak D match, TRBD1 (5 bases). Germline CDR1 LGHNA, CDR2 YSLEER. Trimming left V 1 base short and J 3 bases short, with 12 bases between. CDR3 length: 15 amino acids. The CDR3 here is CASSQGQNWYTEAFF. For the CDR3, the DNA is TGCGCCAGCAGCCAAGGACAGAATTGGTACACTGAAGCTTTCTTT.

This chain uses TRBV7-8 with TRBJ1-2; possible D gene TRBD1, 5 bases. Germline CDR1 reads SGHVS; CDR2 reads FQNEAQ. V lost 1 base, J lost 5 bases, and 5 bases lay in between. CDR3 length: 12 amino acids. The CDR3: CASSLEGYGYTF. The CDR3 coding sequence is TGTGCCAGCAGCTTAGAGGGGTATGGCTACACCTTC.

V usage is TRBV7-3 and J usage is TRBJ2-3; the D gene is possibly TRBD2 (6 bases). Looked up from germline, CDR1 is SGHTA and CDR2 is FQGTGA. Trimming stripped 2 bases from V and 8 bases from J, with 17 bases between. The CDR3 length is 15 residues. CDR3 region: CASSLGSAGRGTQYF. CDR3 in DNA: TGTGCCAGCAGCTTAGGGTCGGCGGGAAGGGGTACGCAGTATTTT.

The chain links TRBV5-6 to TRBJ2-5, with 12 bases fitting TRBD2. J lost 1 base, V lost 0 bases, and 4 bases had no gene match. This CDR3 is built from 17 residues. Germline CDR1 SGHDT, CDR2 YYEEEE. The CDR3: CASSLGGLAGPQETQYF. The CDR3 DNA sequence: TGTGCCAGCAGCTTGGGAGGACTAGCGGGACCCCAAGAGACCCAGTACTTC.

This chain connects TRBV6-4 to TRBJ1-5; no definite D call. V lost 8 bases and J lost 3, with 17 bases in between. The CDR3 spans 15 residues. Germline V gene lookup returns CDR1 MRHNA and CDR2 SNTAGT. In DNA form, the CDR3 reads TGTGCCAGCCCGCGGGGAGGGAGGGTCAATCAGCCCCAGCATTTT. Its translation: CASPRGGRVNQPQHF.

This chain connects TRBV19 to TRBJ1-2; perhaps TRBD1 as D (6 bases). CDR1 and CDR2 from the germline V gene are LNHDA and SQIVND (reference sequence). The CDR3 is 15 amino acids. Trimming took off 0 bases at V and 7 bases at J, with 15 bases between the two ends. CDR3 nucleotides: TGTGCCAGTAGTATAGATCTTCGCAGGGGTCTTGGCTACACCTTC. Protein product: CASSIDLRRGLGYTF.

The rearrangement links TRBV5-1 to TRBJ1-4, with TRBD1 matching over 7 bases. CDR3 length: 15 amino acids. Germline values: CDR1 SGHRS, CDR2 YFSETQ. V was clipped by 3 bases and J by 3 bases; unmatched bases: 5. The CDR3 loop is CASSYTGASNEKLFF. The CDR3 bases are TGCGCCAGCAGCTATACAGGGGCTTCTAATGAAAAACTGTTTTTT.

This chain joins TRBV9 and TRBJ2-7; 14 bases line up with TRBD2. Germline values: CDR1 SGDLS, CDR2 YYNGEE. The J segment lost 5 bases and the V segment lost 4 bases, leaving 14 bases of the junction unmatched. This CDR3 contains 18 residues. The CDR3 DNA reads as TGTGCCAGCAGCCCCCCCTCCGGGACTAGCGGGAGTTCCCACGAGCAGTACTTC. It codes for CASSPPSGTSGSSHEQYF.

The chain couples TRBV29-1 to TRBJ1-1; D perhaps matches TRBD1 (5 bases). V shed 3 bases and J shed 1 base, with 6 bases lying between them. This CDR3 contains 12 residues. The germline gives CDR1 SQVTM, CDR2 ANQGSEA. In DNA form, the CDR3 reads TGCAGCGTTGACGACAGGAACACTGAAGCTTTCTTT. It encodes CSVDDRNTEAFF. The whole variable domain, remainder taken from reference TRBV29-1 and TRBJ1-1, is SAVISQKPSRDICQRGTSLTIQCQVDSQVTMMFWYRQQPGQSLTLIATANQGSEATYESGFVIDKFPISRPNLTFSTLTVSNMSPEDSSIYLCSVDDRNTEAFFGQGTRLTVV.

This chain links TRBV7-9 with TRBJ1-1, with a weak D call TRBD1 (6 bases). This CDR3 spans 15 amino acids. Trimming cost V 1 base and J 3 bases, with 12 bases left between them. Germline V gene sequence: CDR1 SEHNR, CDR2 FQNEAQ (reference sequence). CDR3 sequence: CASSLGGGGYTEAFF. The CDR3 bases are TGTGCCAGCAGCTTAGGAGGGGGAGGGTACACTGAAGCTTTCTTT.

The chain links TRBV5-4 to TRBJ1-2, with a tentative D call TRBD1 (5 bases). The germline CDR1 and CDR2 sequences are SGHNT and YYREEE (reference sequence). The CDR3 runs to 13 residues. V was shortened by 0 bases and J by 3 bases, with 6 bases between the two germline ends. The CDR3 protein is CASSLVTDYGYTF. DNA for the CDR3: TGTGCCAGCAGCTTGGTGACAGACTATGGCTACACCTTC.

The genes are TRBV18 and TRBJ1-5, with 8 nucleotides matching TRBD1. This CDR3 is built from 15 residues. The ends lost 0 bases at V and 6 bases at J; junction bases unmatched: 4. Germline CDR1 KGHSH, CDR2 LQKENI. In nucleotides, the CDR3 is TGTGCCAGCTCACCACCGGACAGGGCACCTCAGCCCCAGCATTTT. Residues: CASSPPDRAPQPQHF.

This rearrangement joins TRBV2 to TRBJ1-3; D possibly corresponds to TRBD1 (5 bases). Looked up from germline, CDR1 is SNHLY and CDR2 is FYNNEI. The CDR3 extends over 14 amino acids. Trimming took 6 bases from V and 1 from J, leaving 10 bases between them. The CDR3 sequence: CASRGLASGNTIYF. Written as DNA, the CDR3 is TGTGCCAGCAGGGGGCTGGCTTCTGGAAACACCATATATTTT.

The chain uses TRBV4-3 and TRBJ1-4, with unresolved D. CDR1 is LGHNA and CDR2 is YSLEER in the germline V gene. The CDR3 totals 16 residues. Trimming stripped 0 bases from V and 1 base from J, with 9 bases between. The CDR3 reads CASSQDVWRTNEKLFF. CDR3 nucleotide sequence: TGCGCCAGCAGCCAAGATGTGTGGAGAACTAATGAAAAACTGTTTTTT.

The V and J genes are TRBV7-8 and TRBJ1-1; the match to TRBD1 covers 12 bases. V was pared by 5 bases and J by 4 bases, with 8 bases of the junction left unmatched. In germline, CDR1 is SGHVS, CDR2 FQNEAQ. CDR3 size: 16 residues. Here the CDR3 reads CASSRTGTGGVTEAFF. CDR3 nucleotide sequence: TGTGCCAGCAGCCGAACCGGGACAGGGGGCGTCACTGAAGCTTTCTTT.

DNA of the CDR3: TGCGCCAGCAGCCAAGTCGGGGAGAGCAATAGGATCGGCTACACCTTC. It encodes CASSQVGESNRIGYTF. V usage is TRBV4-3 and J usage is TRBJ1-2; D uncertain. The germline CDR1 and CDR2 sequences are LGHNA and YSLEER. This CDR3 is built from 16 residues. V was clipped by 1 base and J by 8 bases, with 20 bases between them.

In its sample, this clone was seen once. The CDR3 is CATSDGTAYGYTF. The CDR3 nucleotides are TGTGCCACCAGTGATGGGACAGCCTATGGCTACACCTTC. The rearrangement joins TRBV24-1 to TRBJ1-2; 7 bases agree with TRBD1. The J segment lost 4 bases and the V segment lost 3 bases, leaving 1 base of the junction unmatched. The CDR3 sequence is 13 residues long. Germline CDR1 reads KGHDR; CDR2 reads SFDVKD.

The J gene is TRBJ1-3, the V gene TRBV7-9; no clear D gene. The V gene's germline CDR1 is SEHNR and CDR2 FQNEAQ (reference sequence). Trimming pared 1 base from V and 1 base from J, leaving 14 bases between. This CDR3 is built from 17 residues. CDR3 residues: CASSLEAASISGNTIYF. CDR3 bases: TGTGCCAGCAGCTTAGAAGCGGCCTCTATTTCTGGAAACACCATATATTTT.

This chain uses TRBV27 with TRBJ2-5; 7 bases agree with TRBD1. The CDR3 runs 15 residues. From germline, CDR1 is MNHEY and CDR2 SMNVEV (reference sequence). V lost 4 bases to trimming and J lost 4 bases; unmatched junction nucleotides: 9. This CDR3 reads CASSSRWDSRETQYF. In nucleotides, the CDR3 is TGTGCCAGCAGTTCAAGGTGGGACAGCCGAGAGACCCAGTACTTC.

V gene TRBV5-1 combines with J gene TRBJ1-4; the match to TRBD1 covers 7 bases. Looked up from germline, CDR1 is SGHRS and CDR2 is YFSETQ. The CDR3 loop spans 13 amino acids. The V gene end was trimmed by 7 bases and the J gene end by 5 bases; junction bases not matched to a gene: 5. CDR3 nucleotide sequence: TGCGCCAGCCGAGACAGGGAGAATGAAAAACTGTTTTTT. It specifies CASRDRENEKLFF.

V is TRBV27 and J is TRBJ2-5; 7 bases are a match to TRBD2. CDR1 and CDR2 from the germline V gene are MNHEY and SMNVEV (reference sequence). The CDR3 runs to 16 residues. V lost 5 bases to trimming and J lost 3 bases; unmatched junction nucleotides: 12. The CDR3 loop is CASSPRTAGDEETQYF. Written as DNA, the CDR3 is TGTGCCAGCAGTCCTCGGACCGCGGGGGATGAAGAGACCCAGTACTTC.

This rearrangement joins TRBV19 to TRBJ1-1, with TRBD1 identical over 9 bases. V was pared by 3 bases and J by 8 bases, with 10 bases of the junction left unmatched. The CDR3 covers 15 residues. Germline V gene data show CDR1 as LNHDA and CDR2 as SQIVND (reference sequence). CDR3 sequence (DNA): TGTGCCAGTAGTATCAACCCGGGACAGGGCGGAGAAGCTTTCTTT. It translates to CASSINPGQGGEAFF.

J is TRBJ1-1 and V is TRBV15; D not resolved. CDR3 length: 15 amino acids. Germline-derived CDR1 and CDR2 are LNHNV and YYDKDF (reference sequence). The germline V and J ends were trimmed by 5 bases and 9 bases, with 22 bases remaining between them. This CDR3 reads CATSENTAAPGKAFF. The CDR3 DNA reads TGTGCCACCAGCGAGAATACAGCGGCGCCCGGGAAAGCTTTCTTT.

This clone was picked up one time. The chain carries TRBV5-5 and TRBJ2-7; 7 bases are shared with TRBD1. The CDR3 loop spans 15 amino acids. Per germline, CDR1 SGHKS and CDR2 YYEKEE (reference sequence). Trimming cost V 2 bases and J 0 bases; bases outside gene matches: 5. The CDR3 is CASSLGGSSSYEQYF. The CDR3 DNA reads as TGTGCCAGCAGCTTAGGGGGCTCGAGCTCCTACGAGCAGTACTTC.